This T cell receptor (beta chain) was captured in a study of identical twins. Concerning this clonotype itself: Antigen unknown.

In TCRdb, the 5' RACE reads were re-called with MiXCR into one record per CDR3 protein. The table lists roughly 1.6 million distinct CDR3 sequences, around 33% of them singletons. Study results and caveats: Those out-of-frame alpha sequences shared by twins showed an excess of low generation probability. Reduced insertions were recorded for abundant cord blood beta clonotypes, with no such pattern in memory repertoires.

V lost 4 bases and J lost 2; bases outside the gene matches: 10. Germline V gene lookup returns CDR1 DFQATT and CDR2 SNEGSKA (reference sequence). The CDR3 consists of 16 residues. The sequence derives from a newborn girl in good health. The sample was cord blood. J is TRBJ2-1 and V is TRBV20-1; TRBD2 aligns across 8 bases. The CDR3 is CSATRISGITYNEQFF. The CDR3 DNA is TGCAGTGCTACCCGTATTAGCGGGATTACCTACAATGAGCAGTTCTTC.